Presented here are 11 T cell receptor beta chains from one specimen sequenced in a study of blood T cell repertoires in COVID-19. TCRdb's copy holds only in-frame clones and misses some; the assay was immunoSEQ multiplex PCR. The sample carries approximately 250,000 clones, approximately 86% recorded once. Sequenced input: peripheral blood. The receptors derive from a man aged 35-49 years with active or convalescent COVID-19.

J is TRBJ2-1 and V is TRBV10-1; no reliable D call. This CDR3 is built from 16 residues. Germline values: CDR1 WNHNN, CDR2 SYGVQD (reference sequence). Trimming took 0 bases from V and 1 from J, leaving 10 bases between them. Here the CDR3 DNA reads TGCGCCAGCAGTGAGTCGAAGTTCCAGTCCTACAATGAGCAGTTCTTC. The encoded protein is CASSESKFQSYNEQFF.

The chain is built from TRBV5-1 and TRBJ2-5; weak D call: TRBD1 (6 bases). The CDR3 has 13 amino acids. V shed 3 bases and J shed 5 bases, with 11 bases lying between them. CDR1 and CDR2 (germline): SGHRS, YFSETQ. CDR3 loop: CASSSQGSETQYF. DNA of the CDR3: TGCGCCAGCAGCTCACAGGGCTCCGAGACCCAGTACTTC.

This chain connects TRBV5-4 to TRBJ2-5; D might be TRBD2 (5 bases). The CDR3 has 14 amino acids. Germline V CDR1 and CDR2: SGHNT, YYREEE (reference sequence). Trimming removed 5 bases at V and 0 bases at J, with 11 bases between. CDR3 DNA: TGTGCCAGCAGTTCAAGGGAGTACCAAGAGACCCAGTACTTC. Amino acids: CASSSREYQETQYF.

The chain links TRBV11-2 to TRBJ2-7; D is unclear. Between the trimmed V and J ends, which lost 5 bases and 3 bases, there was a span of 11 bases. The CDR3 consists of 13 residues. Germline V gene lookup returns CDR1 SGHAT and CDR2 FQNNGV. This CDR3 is CASSLQQHYEQYF. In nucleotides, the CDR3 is TGTGCCAGCAGCCTCCAACAGCACTACGAGCAGTACTTC.

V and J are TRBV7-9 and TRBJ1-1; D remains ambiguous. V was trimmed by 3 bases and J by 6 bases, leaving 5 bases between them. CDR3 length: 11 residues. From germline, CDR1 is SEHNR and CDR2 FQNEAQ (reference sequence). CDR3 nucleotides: TGTGCCAGCAGCTTTGGAGCTGAAGCTTTCTTT. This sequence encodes CASSFGAEAFF.

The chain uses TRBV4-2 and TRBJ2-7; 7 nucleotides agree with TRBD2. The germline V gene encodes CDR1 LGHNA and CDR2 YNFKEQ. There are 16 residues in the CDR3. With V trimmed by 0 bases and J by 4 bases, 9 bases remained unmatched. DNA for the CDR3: TGTGCCAGCAGCCAAGAAGAAGAGACTAGCCTGTACGAGCAGTACTTC. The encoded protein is CASSQEEETSLYEQYF.

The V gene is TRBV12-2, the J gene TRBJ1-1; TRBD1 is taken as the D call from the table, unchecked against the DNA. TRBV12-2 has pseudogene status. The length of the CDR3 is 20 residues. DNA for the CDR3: TGTGCAAGTCGCTTAGCCCCCTATGGGGACGGGACAGTTCACGGCACTGAAGCTTTCTTT. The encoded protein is CASRLAPYGDGTVHGTEAFF.

Here the CDR3 reads CASRTRRGGHDTGELFF. The CDR3 DNA reads TGTGCCAGCAGGACGCGACGGGGGGGCCACGACACCGGGGAGCTGTTTTTT. The rearrangement uses TRBV27 and TRBJ2-2; TRBD2 matches 8 bases. The germline gives CDR1 MNHEY, CDR2 SMNVEV (reference sequence). The CDR3 has 17 residues. J gave up 3 bases and V 6 bases, and 12 bases lay outside the gene matches.

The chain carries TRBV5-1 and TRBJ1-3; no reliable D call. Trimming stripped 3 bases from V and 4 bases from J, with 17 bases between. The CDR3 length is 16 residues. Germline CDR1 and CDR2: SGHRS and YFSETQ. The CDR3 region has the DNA TGCGCCAGCAGCTCCATAGGCGGAGCGGACGGAAACACCATATATTTT. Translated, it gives CASSSIGGADGNTIYF.

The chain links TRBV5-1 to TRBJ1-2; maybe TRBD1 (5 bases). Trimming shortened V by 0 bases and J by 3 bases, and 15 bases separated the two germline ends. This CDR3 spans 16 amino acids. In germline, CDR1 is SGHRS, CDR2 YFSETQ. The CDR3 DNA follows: TGCGCCAGCAGCTTGGAGGGGTTGGTCGTGGACTATGGCTACACCTTC. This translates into CASSLEGLVVDYGYTF.

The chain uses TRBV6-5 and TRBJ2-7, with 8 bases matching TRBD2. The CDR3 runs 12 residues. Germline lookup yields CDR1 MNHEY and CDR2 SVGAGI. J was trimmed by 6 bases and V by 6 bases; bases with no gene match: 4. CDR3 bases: TGTGCCAGCAGCGCGGGGGGAACCGAGCAGTACTTC. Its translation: CASSAGGTEQYF.